This T cell receptor (beta chain) was identified during a study of blood T cell repertoires in COVID-19. Study background: Material from acute and convalescent COVID-19 was sourced from the United States, Italy and Spain.

Authors' methods: Reference gene primer amplification gave estimated nucleated cell counts. Only in-frame clones appear in the TCRdb table, and some are missing; sequencing was by immunoSEQ multiplex PCR. V and J calls and clone size are as listed in that table; D and trimming were resolved from the DNA. The table has 220,000 or so clones, roughly 84% seen once. The clonotype originates from a woman of 80 years or more with acute or convalescent COVID-19. Sequencing input: peripheral blood.

This CDR3 is CASRWTGGTGELFF. As DNA, the CDR3 is TGTGCCAGCAGATGGACAGGGGGTACCGGGGAGCTGTTTTTT. J is TRBJ2-2 and V is TRBV28; the match to TRBD1 covers 10 bases. In germline, CDR1 is MDHEN, CDR2 SYDVKM. The CDR3 length is 14 residues. V was pared by 6 bases and J by 5 bases, with 3 bases of the junction left unmatched.